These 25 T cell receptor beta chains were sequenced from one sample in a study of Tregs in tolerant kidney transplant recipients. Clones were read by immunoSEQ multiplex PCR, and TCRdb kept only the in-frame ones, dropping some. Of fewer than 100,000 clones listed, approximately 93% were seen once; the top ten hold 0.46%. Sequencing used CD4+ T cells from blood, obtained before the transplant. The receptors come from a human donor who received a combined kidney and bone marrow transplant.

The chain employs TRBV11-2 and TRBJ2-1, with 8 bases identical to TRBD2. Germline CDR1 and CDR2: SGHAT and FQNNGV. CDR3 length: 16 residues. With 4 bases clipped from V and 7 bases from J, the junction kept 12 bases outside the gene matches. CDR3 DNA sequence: TGTGCCAGCAGCTCTGTCCCCGGGGGGGCCGGGAATGAGCAGTTCTTC. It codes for CASSSVPGGAGNEQFF.

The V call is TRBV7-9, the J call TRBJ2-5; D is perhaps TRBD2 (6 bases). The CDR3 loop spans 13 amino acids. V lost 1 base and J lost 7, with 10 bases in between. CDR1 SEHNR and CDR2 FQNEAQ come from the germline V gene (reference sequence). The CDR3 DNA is TGTGCCAGCAGCTTAGGGAAGGGAGGGACCCAGTACTTC. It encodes CASSLGKGGTQYF.

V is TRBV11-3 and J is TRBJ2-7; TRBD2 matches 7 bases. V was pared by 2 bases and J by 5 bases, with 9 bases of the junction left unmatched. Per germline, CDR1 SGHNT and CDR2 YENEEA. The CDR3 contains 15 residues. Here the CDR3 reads CASSLSREGLDEQYF. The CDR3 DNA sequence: TGTGCCAGCAGCTTATCCAGGGAGGGCCTCGACGAGCAGTACTTC.

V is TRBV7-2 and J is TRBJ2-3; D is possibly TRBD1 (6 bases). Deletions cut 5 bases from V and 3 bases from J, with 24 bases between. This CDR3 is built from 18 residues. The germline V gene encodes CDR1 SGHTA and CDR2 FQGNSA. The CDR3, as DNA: TGTGCCAGCAGCGGAGAGAGGTTCACAGGGAGTCTAACAGATACGCAGTATTTT. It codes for CASSGERFTGSLTDTQYF.

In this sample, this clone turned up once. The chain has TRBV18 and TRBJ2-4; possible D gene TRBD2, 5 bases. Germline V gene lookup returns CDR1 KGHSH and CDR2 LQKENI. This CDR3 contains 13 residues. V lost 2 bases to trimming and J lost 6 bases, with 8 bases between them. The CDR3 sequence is CASSPGGLNIQYF. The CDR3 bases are TGTGCCAGCTCACCAGGAGGTTTAAACATTCAGTACTTC.

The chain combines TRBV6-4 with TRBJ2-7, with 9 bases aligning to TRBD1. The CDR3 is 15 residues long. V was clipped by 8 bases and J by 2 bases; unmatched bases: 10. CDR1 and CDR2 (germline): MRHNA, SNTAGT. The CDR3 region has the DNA TGTGCCAGCGGGGAGACGGGACAGGGTGCCTACGAGCAGTACTTC. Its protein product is CASGETGQGAYEQYF.

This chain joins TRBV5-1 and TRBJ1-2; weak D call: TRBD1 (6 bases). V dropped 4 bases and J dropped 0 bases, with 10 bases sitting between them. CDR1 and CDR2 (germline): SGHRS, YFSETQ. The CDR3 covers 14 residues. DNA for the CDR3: TGCGCCAGCAGCCTGGACAGTTCTAACTATGGCTACACCTTC. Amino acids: CASSLDSSNYGYTF. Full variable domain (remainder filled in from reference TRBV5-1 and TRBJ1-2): KAGVTQTPRYLIKTRGQQVTLSCSPISGHRSVSWYQQTPGQGLQFLFEYFSETQRNKGNFPGRFSGRQFSNSRSEMNVSTLELGDSALYLCASSLDSSNYGYTFGSGTRLTVV.

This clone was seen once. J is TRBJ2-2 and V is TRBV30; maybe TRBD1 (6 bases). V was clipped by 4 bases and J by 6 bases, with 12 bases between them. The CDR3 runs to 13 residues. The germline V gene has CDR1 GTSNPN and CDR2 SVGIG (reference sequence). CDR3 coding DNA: TGTGCCTGGACTGGGACAATAGCCGGGGAGCTGTTTTTT. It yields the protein CAWTGTIAGELFF.

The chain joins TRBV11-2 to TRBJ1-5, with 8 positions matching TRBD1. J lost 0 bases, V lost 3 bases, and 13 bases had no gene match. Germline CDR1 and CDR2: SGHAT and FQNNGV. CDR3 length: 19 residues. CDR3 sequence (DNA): TGTGCCAGCAGCTTTCCCCGTGGACAGGGATGTTATAGCAATCAGCCCCAGCATTTT. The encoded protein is CASSFPRGQGCYSNQPQHF.

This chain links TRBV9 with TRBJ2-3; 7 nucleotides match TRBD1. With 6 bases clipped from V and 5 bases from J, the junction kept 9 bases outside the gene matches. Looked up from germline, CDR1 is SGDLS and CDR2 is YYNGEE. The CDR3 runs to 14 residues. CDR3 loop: CASTVDQGVDTQYF. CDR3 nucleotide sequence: TGTGCCAGCACCGTCGACCAGGGGGTAGATACGCAGTATTTT.

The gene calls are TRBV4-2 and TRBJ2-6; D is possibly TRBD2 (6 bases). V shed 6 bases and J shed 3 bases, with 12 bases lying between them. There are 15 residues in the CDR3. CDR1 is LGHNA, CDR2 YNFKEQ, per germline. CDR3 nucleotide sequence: TGTGCCAGCAGTCGGCTAGCGTTTGGGGCCAACGTCCTGACTTTC. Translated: CASSRLAFGANVLTF.

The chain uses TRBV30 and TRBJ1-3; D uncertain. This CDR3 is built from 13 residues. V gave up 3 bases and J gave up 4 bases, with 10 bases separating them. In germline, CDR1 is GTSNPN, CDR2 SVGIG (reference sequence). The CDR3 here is CAWSEHQGNTIYF. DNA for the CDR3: TGTGCCTGGAGCGAACATCAAGGAAACACCATATATTTT.

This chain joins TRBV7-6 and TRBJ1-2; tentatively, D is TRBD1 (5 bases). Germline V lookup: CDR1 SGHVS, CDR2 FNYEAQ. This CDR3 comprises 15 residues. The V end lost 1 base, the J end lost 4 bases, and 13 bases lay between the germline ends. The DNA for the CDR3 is TGTGCCAGCAGCTTAGATAGGGGACTTGGCTATGGCTACACCTTC. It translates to CASSLDRGLGYGYTF.

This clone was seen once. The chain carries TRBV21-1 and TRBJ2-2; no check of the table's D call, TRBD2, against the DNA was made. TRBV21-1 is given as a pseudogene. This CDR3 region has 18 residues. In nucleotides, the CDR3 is TGTGCCAGCAGCAGCCGCCGACTAGCGGGAGAAGAAACCGGGGAGCTGTTTTTT. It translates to CASSSRRLAGEETGELFF.

CDR3 sequence: CASSDRGLTDTQYF. Written as DNA, the CDR3 is TGTGCCAGCAGTGATCGGGGTTTGACAGATACGCAGTATTTT. The chain employs TRBV2 and TRBJ2-3; a possible D gene is TRBD2 (5 bases). The germline V gene has CDR1 SNHLY and CDR2 FYNNEI. The ends were cut back, 3 bases at V and 3 bases at J, with 10 bases in the middle. The CDR3 length is 14 residues.

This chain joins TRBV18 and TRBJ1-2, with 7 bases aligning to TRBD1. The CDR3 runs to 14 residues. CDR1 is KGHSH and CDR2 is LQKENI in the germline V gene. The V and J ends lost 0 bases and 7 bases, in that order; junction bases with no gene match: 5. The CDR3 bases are TGTGCCAGCTCACCACCGAGGAGGGGGCCTGGCTACACCTTC. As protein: CASSPPRRGPGYTF.

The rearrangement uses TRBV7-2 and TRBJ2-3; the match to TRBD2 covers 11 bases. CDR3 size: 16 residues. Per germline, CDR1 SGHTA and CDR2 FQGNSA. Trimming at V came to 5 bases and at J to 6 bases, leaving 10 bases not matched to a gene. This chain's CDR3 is CASSPPSGGIGDTQYF. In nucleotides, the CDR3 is TGTGCCAGCAGCCCCCCTAGCGGGGGGATAGGGGATACGCAGTATTTT.

The CDR3 DNA follows: TGTGCCAGCACCCCGGGACTAGCGACCCCAGATACGCAGTATTTT. It codes for CASTPGLATPDTQYF. The chain employs TRBV7-2 and TRBJ2-3; 10 positions match TRBD2. This CDR3 contains 15 residues. Germline V gene data show CDR1 as SGHTA and CDR2 as FQGNSA. The V segment lost 7 bases and the J segment 4 bases; nucleotides outside the gene matches: 8.

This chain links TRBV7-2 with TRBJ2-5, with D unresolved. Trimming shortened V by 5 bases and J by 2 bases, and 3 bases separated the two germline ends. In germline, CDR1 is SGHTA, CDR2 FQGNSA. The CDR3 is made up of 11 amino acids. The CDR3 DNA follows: TGTGCCAGCAGCCTACAAGAGACCCAGTACTTC. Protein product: CASSLQETQYF. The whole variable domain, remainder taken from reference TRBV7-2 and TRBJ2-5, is GAGVSQSPSNKVTEKGKDVELRCDPISGHTALYWYRQSLGQGLEFLIYFQGNSAPDKSGLPSDRFSAERTGGSVSTLTIQRTQQEDSAVYLCASSLQETQYFGPGTRLLVL.

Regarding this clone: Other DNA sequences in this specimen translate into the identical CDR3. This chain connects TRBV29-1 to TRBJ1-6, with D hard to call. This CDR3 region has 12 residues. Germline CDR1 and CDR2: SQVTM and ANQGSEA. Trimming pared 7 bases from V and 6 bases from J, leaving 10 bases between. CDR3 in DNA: TGCAGCGCTAAGTCGGGTAATTCACCCCTCCACTTT. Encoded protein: CSAKSGNSPLHF. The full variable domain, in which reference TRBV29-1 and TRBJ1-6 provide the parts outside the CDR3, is SAVISQKPSRDICQRGTSLTIQCQVDSQVTMMFWYRQQPGQSLTLIATANQGSEATYESGFVIDKFPISRPNLTFSTLTVSNMSPEDSSIYLCSAKSGNSPLHFGNGTRLTVT.

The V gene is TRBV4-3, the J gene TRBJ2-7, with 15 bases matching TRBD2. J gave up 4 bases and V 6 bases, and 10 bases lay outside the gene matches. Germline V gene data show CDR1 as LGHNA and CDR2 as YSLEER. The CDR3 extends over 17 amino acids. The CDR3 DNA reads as TGCGCCAGCAGTTACGGACTAGCGGGGGGGACCTTGTACGAGCAGTACTTC. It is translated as CASSYGLAGGTLYEQYF.

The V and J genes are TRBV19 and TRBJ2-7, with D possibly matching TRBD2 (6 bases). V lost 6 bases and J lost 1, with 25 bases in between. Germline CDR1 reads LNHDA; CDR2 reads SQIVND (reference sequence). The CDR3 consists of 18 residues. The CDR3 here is CASSPPGQKLASSYEQYF. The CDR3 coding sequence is TGTGCCAGTAGCCCTCCGGGCCAGAAGCTAGCGTCTTCCTACGAGCAGTACTTC.

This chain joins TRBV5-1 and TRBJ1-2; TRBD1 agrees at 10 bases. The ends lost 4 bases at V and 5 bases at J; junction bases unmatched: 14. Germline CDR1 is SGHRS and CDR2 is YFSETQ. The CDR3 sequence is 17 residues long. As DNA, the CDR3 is TGCGCCAGCAGCGGTGGTTCCCGGGACAGGGGAAGGTATGGCTACACCTTC. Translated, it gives CASSGGSRDRGRYGYTF.

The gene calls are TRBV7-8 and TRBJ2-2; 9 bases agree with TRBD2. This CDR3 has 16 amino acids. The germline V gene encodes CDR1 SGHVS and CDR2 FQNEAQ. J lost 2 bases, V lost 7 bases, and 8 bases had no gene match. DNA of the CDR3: TGTGCCAGCACTCCTCAGCGGGGGGTAAACACCGGGGAGCTGTTTTTT. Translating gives CASTPQRGVNTGELFF.

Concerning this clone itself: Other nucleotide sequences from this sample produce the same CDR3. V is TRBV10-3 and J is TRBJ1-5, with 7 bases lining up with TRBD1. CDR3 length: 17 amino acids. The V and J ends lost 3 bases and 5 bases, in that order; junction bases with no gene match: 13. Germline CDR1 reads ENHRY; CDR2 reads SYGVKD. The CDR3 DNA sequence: TGTGCCATCAGTGAAGAGGTAAAGACAGGGTCTTATCAGCCCCAGCATTTT. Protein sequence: CAISEEVKTGSYQPQHF.